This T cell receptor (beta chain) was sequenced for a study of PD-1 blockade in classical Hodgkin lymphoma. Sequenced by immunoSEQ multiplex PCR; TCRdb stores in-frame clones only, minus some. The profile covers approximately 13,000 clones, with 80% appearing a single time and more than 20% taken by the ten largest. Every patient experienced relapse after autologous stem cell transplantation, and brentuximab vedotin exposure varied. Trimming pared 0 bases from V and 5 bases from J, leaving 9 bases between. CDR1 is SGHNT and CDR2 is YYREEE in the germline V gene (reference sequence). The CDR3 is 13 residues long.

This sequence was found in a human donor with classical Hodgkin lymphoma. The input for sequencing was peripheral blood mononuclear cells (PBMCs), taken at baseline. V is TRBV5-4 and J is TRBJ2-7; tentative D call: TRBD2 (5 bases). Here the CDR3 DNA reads TGTGCCAGCAGCTTGGAACGGGGTGACGAGCAGTACTTC. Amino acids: CASSLERGDEQYF.